These T cell receptor beta chains were read from a single sample in a study of OX40 agonist ivuxolimab in advanced cancers. Sequencing used immunoSEQ multiplex PCR; TCRdb keeps in-frame clones, though not all of them. The sample lists about 150,000 clones; 90% to 95% were seen once. Sequencing used CD4+ or CD8+ T cells sorted from blood, obtained in a trial of the OX40 agonist ivuxolimab. Receptors were obtained from an adult with an advanced solid tumor such as melanoma, head and neck, liver or kidney cancer. Both conserved end residues are part of each CDR3. A D gene is named only where the DNA matches it firmly. The size field is filled for only some rows; it gives once, few, many or a size class.

v_call	d_call	j_call	clone_size	cdr3_nt	cdr3_aa
TRBV5-5	-	TRBJ1-3	-	TGTGCCAGCAGCCAGGTTGTCGGCTCTGGAAACACCATATATTTT	CASSQVVGSGNTIYF
TRBV7-2	-	TRBJ1-3	-	TGTGCCAGCAGCTTAATGGGAGGGAGTGGAAACACCATATATTTT	CASSLMGGSGNTIYF
TRBV7-8	-	TRBJ1-2	-	TGTGCCAGCAGCTTAGAGCCGGGGTTGGGTGGCTACACCTTC	CASSLEPGLGGYTF
TRBV9	TRBD1	TRBJ1-2	-	TGTGCCAGCAGCCCTCGGGACAGGGGGTTATATGGCTACACCTTC	CASSPRDRGLYGYTF
TRBV6-5	-	TRBJ1-4	-	TGTGCCAGCAGCCGAGGATGGGGGACTAATGAAAAACTGTTTTTT	CASSRGWGTNEKLFF
TRBV6-5	-	TRBJ2-1	-	TGTGCCAGCAGGCCGCCAGGGGGGAATGAGCAGTTCTTC	CASRPPGGNEQFF
TRBV6-1	-	TRBJ1-2	-	TGTGCCAGCGGGGGGGCAGGAGGCTACACCTTC	CASGGAGGYTF
TRBV4-3	TRBD1	TRBJ1-5	once	TGCGCCAGCAGCCAAGCCGCAGGGGGCCGCAATCAGCCCCAGCATTTT	CASSQAAGGRNQPQHF
TRBV9	TRBD2	TRBJ2-1	-	TGTGCCAGCAGCCCTCCGGGACTAGCGGGATACAATGAGCAGTTCTTC	CASSPPGLAGYNEQFF
TRBV7-8	-	TRBJ2-5	-	TGTGCCAGCAGCCCGGGAGGGACAGCCCGACTATTCCACCAAGAGACCCAGTACTTC	CASSPGGTARLFHQETQYF
TRBV28	TRBD1	TRBJ2-7	-	TGTGCCAGCAGTTTTCAGGGGGCGTTTGGGCAGTACTTC	CASSFQGAFGQYF
TRBV19	-	TRBJ2-7	-	TGTGCCAGTAGTATGAGGAGGGACTACGAGCAGTACTTC	CASSMRRDYEQYF
TRBV20-1	-	TRBJ2-5	-	TGCAGTGCTCTCACTGGGGAGACCCAGTACTTC	CSALTGETQYF
TRBV25-1	-	TRBJ1-4	-	TGTGCCAGCAGTGAATATCTTGGCCGGGGGGTATATGAAAAACTGTTTTTT	CASSEYLGRGVYEKLFF
TRBV11-2	TRBD1	TRBJ1-2	-	TGTGCCAGCAGCTTTTCGAAGGGGGCGATTGGGCCGTATGGCTACACCTTC	CASSFSKGAIGPYGYTF
TRBV10-2	-	TRBJ2-7	-	TGCGCCAGCGGCCCCGGGGCCTCCTACGAGCAGTACTTC	CASGPGASYEQYF
TRBV10-3	-	TRBJ2-7	-	TGTGCCATCAGGTCTACAGGGATCTACGAGCAGTACTTC	CAIRSTGIYEQYF
TRBV10-3	TRBD2	TRBJ2-7	-	TGTGCCATCAGCGTGACTAGCGAGCCCTACGAGCAGTACTTC	CAISVTSEPYEQYF
TRBV2	TRBD1	TRBJ1-1	-	TGTGCCAGCAGTTTTCGGGCCGGGACAGGGGCCTTTAACACTGAAGCTTTCTTT	CASSFRAGTGAFNTEAFF
TRBV5-5	-	TRBJ1-1	-	TGTGCCAGCAGCTCCCCGGCCGGGGTGAACACTGAAGCTTTCTTT	CASSSPAGVNTEAFF